The 23 T cell receptor beta chains presented below share a single source sample, sequenced in a study of Tregs in tolerant kidney transplant recipients. Sequenced by immunoSEQ multiplex PCR; TCRdb stores in-frame clones only, minus some. The sample lists about 240,000 clones; 84% were seen once. The sequenced sample was CD4+ T cells from blood. Every receptor here comes from a human donor in good health.

The chain has TRBV30 and TRBJ1-4; D might be TRBD1 (6 bases). V lost 3 bases, J lost 0 bases, and 11 bases lay in between. There are 15 residues in the CDR3. Germline V CDR1 and CDR2: GTSNPN, SVGIG (reference sequence). In DNA, the CDR3 is TGTGCCTGGAGAAGGGGGAGGGCAACTAATGAAAAACTGTTTTTT. Protein: CAWRRGRATNEKLFF.

The chain recombines TRBV29-1 with TRBJ2-1; TRBD2 agrees at 7 bases. This CDR3 region has 14 residues. Trimming removed 4 bases from V and 4 bases from J; junction bases left unmatched: 7. Germline loops: CDR1 SQVTM, CDR2 ANQGSEA. CDR3 bases: TGCAGCGTTGTGGGGGGGAACCTATACAATGAGCAGTTCTTC. Encoded protein: CSVVGGNLYNEQFF.

This clone was seen a handful of times. V is TRBV6-1 and J is TRBJ2-1, with 13 bases fitting TRBD2. V dropped 6 bases and J dropped 6; count of bases not matched to a gene: 5. This CDR3 is 15 amino acids long. In germline, CDR1 is MNHNS, CDR2 SASEGT. The DNA of the CDR3 is TGTGCCAGCAGATCCGGGACTAGCGGGGCCAATGAGCAGTTCTTC. As protein: CASRSGTSGANEQFF.

This clone was seen more than once but under ten times. The gene calls are TRBV6-1 and TRBJ1-1; D possibly corresponds to TRBD1 (6 bases). The CDR3 consists of 13 residues. V gave up 6 bases and J gave up 1 base, with 9 bases separating them. Germline V gene data show CDR1 as MNHNS and CDR2 as SASEGT. In nucleotides, the CDR3 is TGTGCCAGCAGCTTGGACAGGAACACTGAAGCTTTCTTT. Protein: CASSLDRNTEAFF.

The V and J genes are TRBV5-1 and TRBJ1-1; D is unclear. CDR1 and CDR2 (germline): SGHRS, YFSETQ. CDR3 length: 14 amino acids. The ends were cut back, 0 bases at V and 2 bases at J, with 8 bases in the middle. In DNA form, the CDR3 reads TGCGCCAGCAGCTTGGGGGCTTCTAACACTGAAGCTTTCTTT. It specifies CASSLGASNTEAFF. Full variable domain (remainder filled in from reference TRBV5-1 and TRBJ1-1): KAGVTQTPRYLIKTRGQQVTLSCSPISGHRSVSWYQQTPGQGLQFLFEYFSETQRNKGNFPGRFSGRQFSNSRSEMNVSTLELGDSALYLCASSLGASNTEAFFGQGTRLTVV.

The chain employs TRBV9 and TRBJ2-1; either TRBD1 or TRBD2 may fit D (5 bases each). The V end lost 3 bases, the J end lost 4 bases, and 14 bases lay between the germline ends. Germline V gives CDR1 SGDLS, CDR2 YYNGEE. The CDR3 totals 15 residues. CDR3 in DNA: TGTGCCAGCAGCGAGGGACCAATACCTTACAATGAGCAGTTCTTC. Translation: CASSEGPIPYNEQFF. Based on the CDR3 plus reference TRBV9 and TRBJ2-1, the full variable domain is DSGVTQTPKHLITATGQRVTLRCSPRSGDLSVYWYQQSLDQGLQFLIQYYNGEERAKGNILERFSAQQFPDLHSELNLSSLELGDSALYFCASSEGPIPYNEQFFGPGTRLTVL.

The chain uses TRBV5-1 and TRBJ1-5, with D maybe TRBD1 (6 bases). CDR1 and CDR2 from the germline V gene are SGHRS and YFSETQ. This CDR3 is built from 14 residues. Trimming took off 4 bases at V and 10 bases at J, with 18 bases between the two ends. DNA of the CDR3: TGCGCCAGCAGCGAGGACATAAACGGGGGCCCCCAGCATTTT. Protein sequence: CASSEDINGGPQHF. The full variable domain, rest sourced from reference TRBV5-1 and TRBJ1-5, is KAGVTQTPRYLIKTRGQQVTLSCSPISGHRSVSWYQQTPGQGLQFLFEYFSETQRNKGNFPGRFSGRQFSNSRSEMNVSTLELGDSALYLCASSEDINGGPQHFGDGTRLSIL.

This clone has a single count. The rearrangement links TRBV10-3 to TRBJ1-2; D is perhaps TRBD1 (6 bases). Trimming left V 7 bases short and J 2 bases short, with 11 bases between. Looked up from germline, CDR1 is ENHRY and CDR2 is SYGVKD. This CDR3 region has 13 residues. CDR3 in DNA: TGTGCCATCACCCGGGACACCAACTATGGCTACACCTTC. Translation gives CAITRDTNYGYTF.

The rearrangement joins TRBV2 to TRBJ2-7; D gene uncertain. The germline V gene has CDR1 SNHLY and CDR2 FYNNEI. Trimming stripped 6 bases from V and 0 bases from J, with 6 bases between. The CDR3 is 12 residues long. The CDR3 reads CASRGNSYEQYF. The CDR3 nucleotides read TGTGCCAGCAGAGGAAACTCCTACGAGCAGTACTTC.

The chain joins TRBV5-1 to TRBJ2-7, with D maybe TRBD2 (6 bases). The CDR3 covers 14 residues. Germline CDR1 and CDR2: SGHRS and YFSETQ. V lost 2 bases to trimming and J lost 1 base, with 10 bases between them. The CDR3, as DNA: TGCGCCAGCAGCTTACTAGCTGCATCCTACGAGCAGTACTTC. Translating it yields CASSLLAASYEQYF.

The rearrangement uses TRBV5-1 and TRBJ2-5, with TRBD2 as a possible D gene (6 bases). The CDR3 totals 16 residues. The V end lost 4 bases, the J end lost 4 bases, and 20 bases lay between the germline ends. Germline CDR1 SGHRS, CDR2 YFSETQ. The CDR3 protein is CASSPPRGTGGETQYF. For the CDR3, the DNA is TGCGCCAGCAGCCCCCCCCGGGGGACCGGGGGAGAGACCCAGTACTTC. The full variable domain, completed using reference TRBV5-1 and TRBJ2-5, is KAGVTQTPRYLIKTRGQQVTLSCSPISGHRSVSWYQQTPGQGLQFLFEYFSETQRNKGNFPGRFSGRQFSNSRSEMNVSTLELGDSALYLCASSPPRGTGGETQYFGPGTRLLVL.

J is TRBJ1-2 and V is TRBV19; D not resolved. With 3 bases removed from V and 5 bases from J, the gap between germline ends came to 10 bases. The CDR3 contains 13 residues. Germline V gene sequence: CDR1 LNHDA, CDR2 SQIVND (reference sequence). Written as DNA, the CDR3 is TGTGCCAGTAGTATCGAGACCTCTTATGGCTACACCTTC. Residues: CASSIETSYGYTF. The complete variable domain, with remaining parts taken from reference TRBV19 and TRBJ1-2, reads DGGITQSPKYLFRKEGQNVTLSCEQNLNHDAMYWYRQDPGQGLRLIYYSQIVNDFQKGDIAEGYSVSREKKESFPLTVTSAQKNPTAFYLCASSIETSYGYTFGSGTRLTVV.

V gene TRBV7-3 combines with J gene TRBJ1-5; D remains unclear. CDR3 length equals 13 residues. The ends were cut back, 1 base at V and 5 bases at J, with 6 bases in the middle. Germline loops: CDR1 SGHTA, CDR2 FQGTGA. The CDR3 DNA is TGTGCCAGCAGCTTAATGGCAGATCAGCCCCAGCATTTT. Translating it yields CASSLMADQPQHF.

This sequence joins TRBV6-1 and TRBJ2-2; possible D gene TRBD1, 6 bases. V was clipped by 4 bases and J by 4 bases, with 16 bases between them. The CDR3 extends over 16 amino acids. CDR1 and CDR2 from the germline V gene are MNHNS and SASEGT. The CDR3: CASSAERGYGTGELFF. As DNA, the CDR3 is TGTGCCAGCAGTGCGGAAAGGGGGTATGGCACCGGGGAGCTGTTTTTT.

The chain joins TRBV2 to TRBJ2-2, with 12 positions matching TRBD1. V was clipped by 6 bases and J by 4 bases; unmatched bases: 3. This CDR3 region has 15 residues. In germline, CDR1 is SNHLY, CDR2 FYNNEI. CDR3 DNA: TGTGCCAGCAGGGGACAGGGGGCGAGCACCGGGGAGCTGTTTTTT. Protein sequence: CASRGQGASTGELFF.

This chain joins TRBV7-2 and TRBJ2-3; the match to TRBD1 covers 9 bases. Germline CDR1 SGHTA, CDR2 FQGNSA. J was trimmed by 8 bases and V by 4 bases; bases with no gene match: 19. This CDR3 contains 18 residues. The CDR3 DNA is TGTGCCAGCAGCTCCCAGCCCCTGGGACAGGGATCCTTCGGTACGCAGTATTTT. This translates into CASSSQPLGQGSFGTQYF.

This chain uses TRBV9 with TRBJ2-1, with TRBD2 matching 10 bases. The CDR3 length is 15 residues. J gave up 5 bases and V 4 bases, and 6 bases lay outside the gene matches. Germline values: CDR1 SGDLS, CDR2 YYNGEE. The CDR3 is CASSPRLAGDNEQFF. In nucleotides, the CDR3 is TGTGCCAGCAGCCCCCGGCTAGCGGGGGACAATGAGCAGTTCTTC. Drawing the rest from reference TRBV9 and TRBJ2-1, the complete variable domain is DSGVTQTPKHLITATGQRVTLRCSPRSGDLSVYWYQQSLDQGLQFLIQYYNGEERAKGNILERFSAQQFPDLHSELNLSSLELGDSALYFCASSPRLAGDNEQFFGPGTRLTVL.

This clone has a single count. This chain uses TRBV5-1 with TRBJ1-1; possible D gene TRBD1, 5 bases. CDR3 length: 14 residues. Germline loops: CDR1 SGHRS, CDR2 YFSETQ. Trimming pared 1 base from V and 4 bases from J, leaving 11 bases between. The CDR3 is CASSLSGVPTEAFF. In DNA, the CDR3 is TGCGCCAGCAGCTTGTCGGGGGTTCCCACTGAAGCTTTCTTT.

The chain combines TRBV4-2 with TRBJ2-3; 10 nucleotides agree with TRBD2. Germline CDR1 and CDR2: LGHNA and YNFKEQ. V was clipped by 1 base and J by 1 base; unmatched bases: 2. The CDR3 loop spans 16 amino acids. CDR3: CASSQGLAGGTDTQYF. CDR3 DNA sequence: TGTGCCAGCAGCCAAGGACTAGCGGGCGGCACAGATACGCAGTATTTT.

This chain connects TRBV6-5 to TRBJ2-7, with 7 nucleotides matching TRBD1. This CDR3 region has 15 residues. V lost 6 bases and J lost 5; bases outside the gene matches: 13. Looked up from germline, CDR1 is MNHEY and CDR2 is SVGAGI. The CDR3 bases are TGTGCCAGCAGACCCACAGGGGCGCAGGCCCACGAGCAGTACTTC. Its protein is CASRPTGAQAHEQYF.

The rearrangement uses TRBV23-1 and TRBJ1-1; D gene uncertain. TRBV23-1 counts as an open reading frame of uncertain function. V was cut by 2 bases and J by 1 base, with 5 bases left in between. The length of the CDR3 is 13 residues. DNA of the CDR3: TGCGCCAGCAGTCAAGGTGGGAACACTGAAGCTTTCTTT. Translation: CASSQGGNTEAFF.

V gene TRBV5-1 combines with J gene TRBJ2-1, with 8 bases fitting TRBD1. CDR1 SGHRS and CDR2 YFSETQ come from the germline V gene. This CDR3 region has 15 residues. V was clipped by 4 bases and J by 4 bases; unmatched bases: 7. The CDR3 DNA sequence: TGCGCCAGCAGCGGTACAGGGGGAGCTTACAATGAGCAGTTCTTC. Translation gives CASSGTGGAYNEQFF.

This clone was recorded once. V and J are TRBV9 and TRBJ2-3; D not resolved. CDR3 length equals 16 residues. CDR1 and CDR2 (germline): SGDLS, YYNGEE. V was pared by 4 bases and J by 0 bases, with 15 bases between. This CDR3 is CASSPRSVTSTDTQYF. For the CDR3, the DNA is TGTGCCAGCAGCCCTCGGAGCGTTACTAGCACAGATACGCAGTATTTT.